The entry below gives a single T cell receptor (beta chain) sequence along with its context. This clonotype has only a few counts. No antigen is known for it. No base quality information exists; no much larger clone differs at one position. Hyperthyroidism patients were newly diagnosed, with disease duration under 2 months, and aged 18 to 65 years. Patients with other autoimmune diseases, uncontrolled infections, pregnancy or lactation were excluded. Clinical symptoms, serum thyroxine, TRAb, thyroid ultrasound and orbital computed tomography formed the basis of the diagnosis. Total RNA was extracted using Trizol reagent, and RNA quality was checked on an Agilent 2100 Bioanalyzer. For repertoire sequencing, TCR beta CDR3 regions were amplified from RNA transcripts. The first round was an RT-PCR using HTBI primers with the Qiagen OneStep RT-PCR kit, and this first round was followed by a second-round multiplex PCR, then size selection and purification. Sequencing of the libraries was carried out on an Illumina HiSeq2000 in paired-end mode with 100 bp reads. In the source study's methods: Reads were processed with SOAPnuke, discarding reads with adapters, uncalled bases, mean Phred below 15, or no exact constant-primer or identifier match. COPE v1.2.5 was used to merge the high-quality paired reads. Unique nucleotide sequences were defined as clonotypes and aligned to IMGT TRB V, D and J references using MiTCR v1.1. Only V-J combinations with frequency above 0.0001 were analysed, covering approximately 99% of repertoires. For each V-J combination, a TCR clonal expansion and chaos score was defined as the ratio of F50 clonal expansion to chaos observed in the TCRdist matrix. Welch's t-statistics and random forest were used to reduce the features to some 13 V-J combinations, which were then used as input to a naive Bayes classifier. Thyroid-blood repertoire similarity was quantified with the Morisita-Horn index. TCRdb handled the public reads itself, with Q25 trimming in fastp and clone calling in MiXCR, and kept productive beta chains. One record per CDR3 amino acid sequence lists the most common genes and DNA. These V and J calls are TCRdb output, not the study's own analysis. The sample yields around 1,200,000 distinct CDR3 sequences; about two fifths were counted once. The ten largest clones take up roughly 11% of the sample.

CDR1 and CDR2 (ENHRY, SYGVKD) derive from the germline V gene. From the cysteine through the phenylalanine, the CDR3 covers 15 amino acids. Only the CDR3 part of the read is kept: 45 bases, read in frame from the first base. V is reduced by 10 bases and J by 1 base, leaving a spacing of 19 bases between them. The data stem from a study of Graves' ophthalmopathy and Graves' hyperthyroidism (dated by TCRdb to 2016 to 2019). Some background on the complete study: Hyperthyroidism was defined as stable when no progression to ophthalmopathy occurred within 18 months of follow-up. An independent validation cohort was composed of approximately 19 hyperthyroidism patients and around 15 patients who later progressed from hyperthyroidism to ophthalmopathy. In total, around 140 blood samples were TCR-sequenced: around 42 ophthalmopathy, under 80 hyperthyroidism and some 17 hyperthyroidism-to-ophthalmopathy patients. The study used TCR beta repertoire signatures to distinguish Graves' ophthalmopathy from Graves' hyperthyroidism and to predict progression to ophthalmopathy. To explore V-J signatures distinguishing ophthalmopathy from hyperthyroidism, a discovery set of more than 95 patients (around 44 ophthalmopathy, 57 stable hyperthyroidism) was enrolled. Following sample collection, hyperthyroidism patients were given methimazole at a starting dose of 30 mg daily, and ophthalmopathy patients were given high-dose intravenous methylprednisolone. In more than five hyperthyroidism patients, the T-cell repertoires found in thyroid tissue were compared with those found in blood. The full study reports these points: Sample size was not statistically predetermined, and group allocation was not concealed from the investigators. In cross-validation, the 13-signature model distinguished ophthalmopathy from stable hyperthyroidism with around 90% sensitivity and 81.08% specificity, while in the test set the corresponding values were approximately 79% and 70%. In validation, the model predicted ophthalmopathy progression with about 71% sensitivity and approximately 78% specificity; around twelve predicted patients were CT-confirmed with GO in a median of approximately 6.5 months. Most expanded thyroid clonotypes with frequency above 0.001 were also detected in blood, suggesting blood repertoires may reflect the thyroid immune response.

Source material: peripheral blood or thyroid tissue (not recorded which). The chain is made from TRBV10-3 and TRBJ2-5; 6 matching bases give a weak D call of TRBD2. The clonotype comes from an adult man with Graves' hyperthyroidism. Read as DNA, the sequence is TGTGCCAGCGTCCCCGGGGGTGTATTCCAAGAGACCCAGTACTTC. This is translated as CASVPGGVFQETQYF.